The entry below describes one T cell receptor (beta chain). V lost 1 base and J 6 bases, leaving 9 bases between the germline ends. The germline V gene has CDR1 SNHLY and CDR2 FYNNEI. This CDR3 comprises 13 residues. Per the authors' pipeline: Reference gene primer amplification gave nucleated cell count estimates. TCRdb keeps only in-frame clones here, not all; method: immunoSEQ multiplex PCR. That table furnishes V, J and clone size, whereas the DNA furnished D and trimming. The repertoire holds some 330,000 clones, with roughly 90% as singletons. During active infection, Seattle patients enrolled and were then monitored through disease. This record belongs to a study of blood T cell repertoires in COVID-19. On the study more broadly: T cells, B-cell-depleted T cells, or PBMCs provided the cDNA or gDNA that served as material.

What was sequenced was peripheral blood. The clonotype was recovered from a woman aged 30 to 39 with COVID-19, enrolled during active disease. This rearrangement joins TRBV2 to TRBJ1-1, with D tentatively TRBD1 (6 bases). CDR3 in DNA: TGTGCCAGCAGTGAAGAGGGGGTCGCTGAAGCTTTCTTT. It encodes CASSEEGVAEAFF.